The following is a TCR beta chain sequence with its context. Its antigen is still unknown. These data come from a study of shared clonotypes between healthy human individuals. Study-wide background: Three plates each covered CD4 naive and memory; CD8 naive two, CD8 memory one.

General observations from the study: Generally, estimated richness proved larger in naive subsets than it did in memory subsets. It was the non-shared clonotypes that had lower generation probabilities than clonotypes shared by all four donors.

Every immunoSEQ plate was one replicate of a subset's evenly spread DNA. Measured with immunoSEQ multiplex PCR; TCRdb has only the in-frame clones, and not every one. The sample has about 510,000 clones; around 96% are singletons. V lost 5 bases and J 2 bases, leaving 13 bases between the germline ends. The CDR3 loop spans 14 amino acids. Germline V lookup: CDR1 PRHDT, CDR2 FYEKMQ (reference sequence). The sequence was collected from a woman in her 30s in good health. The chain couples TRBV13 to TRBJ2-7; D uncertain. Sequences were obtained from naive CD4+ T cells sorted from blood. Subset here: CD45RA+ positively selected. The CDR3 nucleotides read TGTGCCAGCAGCCCGAGACTCCAAGCCTACGAGCAGTACTTC. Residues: CASSPRLQAYEQYF.